This T cell receptor beta chain was obtained from a study of early T cells in non-severe SARS-CoV-2 infection. Background on the study: Chains stayed unpaired after sequencing of bulk RNA from unsorted whole blood. General study points: VDJdb matches were skewed toward anti-spike CD8 T cell responses.

Molecules of cDNA were individually given unique molecular identifiers that were attached to them. TCRdb re-analysed the 5' RACE reads in MiXCR, keeping a single row per CDR3 protein. This sample has about 59,000 distinct CDR3 sequences, with 13% found just once. V lost 3 bases and J 8 bases, leaving 18 bases between the germline ends. Germline V gene sequence: CDR1 SGHRS, CDR2 YFSETQ. This CDR3 has 15 residues. A note on this clonotype: Its target is not known.

V is TRBV5-1 and J is TRBJ1-5, with D possibly matching TRBD1 (5 bases). The sequence was obtained from an adult who was a healthcare worker with PCR-confirmed SARS-CoV-2 infection or an uninfected control (not recorded which). The specimen comprised whole blood, sampled at baseline. The CDR3 region is CASSSLGHKSEPQHF. DNA of the CDR3: TGCGCCAGCAGCTCGTTAGGACACAAAAGTGAGCCCCAGCATTTT.